This TCR beta chain was profiled in a study of cytomegalovirus exposure and HLA in healthy donors (dated by TCRdb to the late 2010s). Background for the entire study: An earlier analysis of some 600 of the donors reported about 300 Gb of sequence data and 90 million to 120 million unique TCR beta sequences obtained from around 190 million T cells. Roughly 300 gigabases of sequencing data and 70 million to 95 million unique TCR sequences made up an early release that covered approximately 620 HLA-typed donors. Of the 300 to 400 genotyped donors, roughly 85% fell in the genetic ancestry cluster associated with self-reported Caucasian donors. The study was designed to test whether signatures of past pathogen exposure could be identified by cataloging public T cell receptors. Using immunosequencing, the study profiled T cell repertoires from approximately 700 subjects and related those repertoires to cytomegalovirus serostatus. Besides the first cohort of 666 subjects, a separate validation cohort made up of 120 different subjects was used. The study combined high-throughput TCR immunosequencing, statistical association of individual TCRs with disease status, and machine learning to predict cytomegalovirus infection status. To study patterns of TCR occurrence, a later analysis re-analyzed previously published TCR beta repertoires from 600 to 750 donors and added high-resolution HLA genotyping. Rather than using new phenotypic data, the later analysis identified candidate immune exposures from TCR beta sequences and from how often those sequences occurred across donors. An earlier analysis of several hundred of the donors applied high-throughput TCR beta sequencing to assess whether each TCR beta V gene segment acted as functional or pseudogenic. Alongside the repertoire data, information on donor age, sex, ethnicity and CMV serostatus was compiled. In a later genetic analysis, genome-wide SNP genotypes for about 55% of the roughly 700 donors were used, and that subset was treated as a discovery cohort. Every repertoire in the discovery cohort had been generated on one and the same sequencing platform. Both class I and class II loci were covered by HLA typing, at four-digit resolution. The number of typed donors differed by locus: about 620-630 for A, B, C, DRB1 and DQB1; 500 to 550 for DQA1; over 600 for DPA1; and some 430 for DPB1. A handful of DR-DQ haplotypes were handled as single units for association and clustering because linkage in the cohort was strong. Among approximately 370 genotyped donors of the cohort, an average of about 240,000 unique TCR beta nucleotide sequences was sequenced per donor, of which about 18% were non-productive.

V ends up 4 bases short and J 5 bases short, with an unmatched junction base count of 8. From the cysteine up to the phenylalanine, the CDR3 has a length of 16 residues. Only CDR3 DNA is held: 48 bases, read in frame from base 1. CDR1 and CDR2, looked up from the germline V gene, are MGHRA and YSYEKL. In regard to this clone: The antigen it binds to is not known. The sample holds no much larger clone one base away, and base qualities are not on file.

The cohort consisted of 650 to 700 healthy bone marrow donors. Cohort members were all nominally healthy when sampled, although unrecorded immune exposures were likely present. The donor was CMV seropositive and belonged to the group of more than 250 seropositive cohort members. A peripheral blood sample was collected from each donor, and TCR beta sequencing was performed on peripheral blood mononuclear cells. Genomic DNA was extracted from the blood cell samples with the Qiagen DNeasy Blood Extraction Kit. Receptor amplification or capture employed the immunoSEQ multiplex PCR assay. For the multiplex PCR, a mixture combining 60 forward primers for TCR Vbeta segments and 13 reverse primers for TCR Jbeta segments was used. Amplification of the CDR3 region of rearranged TCR beta genes was performed with a multiplex PCR assay on genomic DNA. On the Illumina HiSeq System, the amplified TCR beta libraries were sequenced as 87-base-pair reads. As for the authors' bioinformatics: In a later analysis, around 80 million unique TCR beta chains were counted across the roughly 610 repertoires, and roughly 11 million of these chains were shared by at least two donors. Raw reads were error-corrected and collapsed into unique sequences with a nearest-neighbor algorithm that merged closely related sequences to remove PCR and sequencing errors. Alignment of CDR3 sequences to IMGT reference sequences was used to assign V, D and J gene segments. For a sequence to be retained, at least a six-nucleotide match to both a V gene segment and a J gene segment was required. A rearrangement was called productive if the CDR3 had no stop codons and remained in frame with V and J, and every other rearrangement was called non-productive. CDR3 was defined according to IMGT convention as the region running from the second conserved V-encoded cysteine to the conserved J-encoded phenylalanine. The earlier analysis of about 570 of the donors excluded any sequence lacking an unambiguous match to a single V gene segment. An earlier analysis of almost 600 of the donors classified V segments as functional when productive rearrangements were above 56.7% and as segregating when the standard deviation between donors was above 5%. A statistical classification framework was built to diagnose cytomegalovirus status from the catalog of TCR beta chain sequences. A later analysis assigned V and J genes by comparing TCR nucleotide sequences with IMGT/GENE-DB human TR gene sequences. A later analysis assigned CDR3 sequences and most-parsimonious VDJ recombination scenarios with the TCRdist pipeline. In a later analysis, every TCR beta chain was defined by the combination of its CDR3 amino acid sequence and its V-gene family, and reads without a unique V-gene family were dropped. To address suspected cross-contamination and a sequencing artifact, a later analysis removed roughly 640 highly shared, low-generation-probability nucleotide sequences. For each public chain, a later analysis derived a clonal expansion index from normalized ranks of inferred template counts within each repertoire. Generation probabilities in a later analysis came from a VDJ recombination model fitted to out-of-frame rearrangements, and those results were checked against IGoR. In a later analysis, hypergeometric tests were used to score TCR-TCR, TCR-HLA and TCR-CMV co-occurrence, with a repertoire-size bias correction applied to TCR pairs. A later analysis estimated false discovery rates by permuting HLA or CMV assignments 20 times. In a later analysis, co-occurring TCRs were grouped using DBSCAN, with TCRdist sequence similarity added in when clustering inside HLA-allele-positive subsets. Repertoires with fewer than 30,000 or more than 120,000 public chains were left out of co-occurrence clustering, as were about 5 repertoires with anomalous nucleotide sharing. The source is immuneACCESS, and TCRdb retained only in-frame sequences with V and J called. Part of the clones is not carried over; for the studies checked, unresolved V genes explain less than half of this, and the remainder is unexplained. V, J and clone size were drawn from that table, and D and trimming were deduced from the DNA. A total of about 160,000 clones appear in this sample, 80% to 85% of them only once. Together, the top ten hold about 4% of the sample.

General conclusions and limits of the study: Because the 87-base-pair reads could not distinguish some IMGT-functional V segments, including TRBV6-2 and TRBV6-3, those segments were excluded. Several of the top co-occurrence clusters appeared to be linked to parvovirus B19, influenza, CMV and Epstein-Barr virus, according to a later analysis. A later analysis associated 16,951 TCR beta sequences with specific HLA alleles at a false discovery rate of 0.05. A later analysis found that HLA-associated TCR beta chains were more clonally expanded and had lower generation probabilities than equally common non-associated chains. Presence/absence analyses assumed roughly uniform sequencing depth across donors, an assumption that may not hold. While some public TCRs were present in many individuals, most TCR sequences turned up only very rarely across donors. In a later analysis, most CMV-associated TCR beta chains were found to appear HLA-restricted, with HLA associations seemingly driven largely by CMV exposure. According to a later analysis, TCR association rates differed among HLA loci, with DRB1 alleles showing the most associated TCRs and HLA-C alleles showing the fewest. A further reported finding was that TCR beta sequences accurately predicted the HLA-A and HLA-B alleles for most subjects in the first cohort. In an earlier analysis of 587 of the donors, most TCR beta V segments appeared in productive rearrangements about 87% or about 30% of the time, broadly matching IMGT annotations. Because counts were too low, roughly 17 rarely observed V segments, including chromosome 9 orphons, were left out of the earlier analysis of a few hundred of the donors. In the study, approximately 160 TCR beta chains were listed as associated with cytomegalovirus. Only TCR beta chains were sequenced in this cohort, and the absence of alpha or paired-chain data limited detectable features. When HLA alleles, especially DR and DQ, strongly co-occurred, attributing TCR associations to individual alleles was difficult. According to a later genetic analysis, donors in an Asian-associated ancestry cluster had fewer N-insertions in productive TCRs than the approximately 630-donor mean. The classifier was reported to diagnose cytomegalovirus status with high specificity and sensitivity in both the original and validation cohorts. Because some donors lacked HLA typing at each locus, the association tests relied only on the typed subset. The sequencing pipeline was judged likely to have produced a cluster of highly shared sequence variants as a technical artifact. The authors suggested that the approach could potentially be extended to other disease states and immunological phenotypes. For the cohort, immune exposure information was limited to CMV serostatus. V-gene and J-gene trimming of TCR beta chains was associated with a missense DCLRE1C variant in a later genetic analysis, and the association was replicated in an independent cohort. Correlated functional status among segregating V segments might reflect linkage disequilibrium, but an unknown experimental factor could not be ruled out. Three of the identified cytomegalovirus-associated TCR beta chains were confirmed in vitro to be specific for cytomegalovirus antigens.

The specimen sequenced was PBMCs. The receptor was derived from a man in his fifties in good health and CMV-seropositive. The rearranged chain carries TRBV4-1 and TRBJ1-5, with 10 bases in between that match TRBD1. DNA sequence: TGCGCCAGCAGCCGACCGGGACAGGGGAGGCATCAGCCCCAGCATTTT. This is translated as CASSRPGQGRHQPQHF.